A single sample is the source of the 7 T cell receptor beta chains below, sequenced in a study of CD8 T cells in ankylosing spondylitis. MiXCR was run by TCRdb on the 5' RACE reads, yielding one entry per CDR3 protein. The top ten clones hold 6.6% of a sample with 200,000 to 250,000 distinct CDR3 sequences, around a quarter of them seen once. The sequenced material came from blood, either unsorted or a sorted T cell fraction (not recorded which). The receptors here all came from a male donor with ankylosing spondylitis or in good health (not recorded which).

CDR3 sequence reads: CSARGINASISYEQYF. The CDR3 DNA reads TGCAGTGCTAGAGGAATTAACGCGTCCATCTCCTACGAGCAGTACTTC. The rearrangement uses TRBV20-1 and TRBJ2-7; D call uncertain. The CDR3 totals 16 residues. V was pared by 1 base and J by 0 bases, with 16 bases between. CDR1 is DFQATT and CDR2 is SNEGSKA in the germline V gene (reference sequence).

V gene TRBV27 combines with J gene TRBJ2-2; 7 bases line up with TRBD1. The CDR3 is 16 residues long. Germline lookup yields CDR1 MNHEY and CDR2 SMNVEV (reference sequence). Germline trimming cut 7 bases from V and 0 bases from J; bases unmatched to any gene: 8. Here the CDR3 DNA reads TGTGCCAGCACCGGGACAGTCGACGCGAACACCGGGGAGCTGTTTTTT. It codes for CASTGTVDANTGELFF.

This clonotype was counted many times. V usage is TRBV7-3 and J usage is TRBJ2-1; 10 bases agree with TRBD2. V gave up 0 bases and J gave up 5 bases; unmatched junction bases: 13. CDR3 length: 19 amino acids. Germline V gives CDR1 SGHTA, CDR2 FQGTGA. As DNA, the CDR3 is TGTGCCAGCAGCTTAACCCGGACAATAGCGGGAGGTCTTGACAATGAGCAGTTCTTC. Its protein product is CASSLTRTIAGGLDNEQFF.

The table lists this clonotype with a few counts. The V gene is TRBV20-1, the J gene TRBJ2-3, with 7 bases aligning to TRBD2. The CDR3 extends over 15 amino acids. Germline CDR1 is DFQATT and CDR2 is SNEGSKA (reference sequence). J gave up 4 bases and V 7 bases, and 14 bases lay outside the gene matches. The CDR3 is CSVPKPSGMADTQYF. In DNA form, the CDR3 reads TGCAGTGTTCCTAAACCTAGCGGTATGGCAGATACGCAGTATTTT.

This clonotype was seen a few times. This rearrangement joins TRBV2 to TRBJ2-1; 8 positions match TRBD2. The CDR3 consists of 14 residues. Germline assignment: CDR1 SNHLY and CDR2 FYNNEI. J gave up 0 bases and V 9 bases, and 4 bases lay outside the gene matches. The CDR3 DNA reads TGTGCCAGTGTAGCGGGAAGCTCCTACAATGAGCAGTTCTTC. This codes for CASVAGSSYNEQFF. The full variable domain, in which reference TRBV2 and TRBJ2-1 provide the parts outside the CDR3, is EPEVTQTPSHQVTQMGQEVILRCVPISNHLYFYWYRQILGQKVEFLVSFYNNEISEKSEIFDDQFSVERPDGSNFTLKIRSTKLEDSAMYFCASVAGSSYNEQFFGPGTRLTVL.

V and J are TRBV4-2 and TRBJ2-7; TRBD2 aligns across 7 bases. The CDR3 is made up of 13 amino acids. J lost 5 bases, V lost 4 bases, and 5 bases had no gene match. Looked up from germline, CDR1 is LGHNA and CDR2 is YNFKEQ. CDR3 in DNA: TGTGCCAGCAGCCGGGCGGGAGAGGACGAGCAGTACTTC. As protein: CASSRAGEDEQYF.

This clonotype appeared many times. The genes are TRBV5-5 and TRBJ1-1; 9 bases align to TRBD1. Per the germline V gene, CDR1 is SGHKS and CDR2 is YYEKEE (reference sequence). This CDR3 is built from 16 residues. V lost 3 bases and J lost 4; bases outside the gene matches: 10. The CDR3 here is CASSSTVGQGSTEAFF. The CDR3 DNA reads TGTGCCAGCAGCTCGACCGTGGGACAGGGTAGCACTGAAGCTTTCTTT.